A single T cell receptor (beta chain) is shown here with its context. What it binds is unknown. The data were obtained in a study of vaccination effects on CD4 cells after COVID-19. Only in-frame clones appear in the TCRdb table, and some are missing; sequencing was by immunoSEQ multiplex PCR. The table lists more than 12,000 clones, 75% of them singletons. The trim removed 5 bases at V and 12 bases at J, leaving 15 bases unmatched. CDR1 is MDHEN, CDR2 SYDVKM, per germline. This CDR3 has 14 residues. Sequencing was preceded by expansion of antigen-specific CD4+ T cells with viral peptide pools in the ViraFEST assay. Following culture for approximately ten days, CD4+ T cells were isolated. Of the BNT162b2 and mRNA-1273 vaccines, participants received two doses of one or the other. After about 2 million PBMC were placed in each well, they were cultured with roughly 10 IU/ml IL-2 and 8 to 10 ug/ml peptides.

This chain uses TRBV28 with TRBJ2-7, with 8 bases fitting TRBD2. The starting material was CD4+ T cells from PBMCs cultured with HCoV-NL63 spike peptides, obtained after COVID-19 vaccination. The origin of this receptor is a human donor who received a COVID-19 vaccine. The CDR3 sequence is CASSQTSADVETYF. The CDR3 bases are TGTGCCAGCAGTCAGACTAGCGCGGACGTGGAGACGTACTTC.